This T cell receptor (beta chain) derives from a study of identical twins. This clonotype was observed many times. Antigen unknown. General observations from the study: Twins showed weaker excess sharing in their beta out-of-frame sequences. The abundant beta clonotypes from cord blood had fewer insertions, and memory repertoires had none of this.

CDR1 and CDR2 from the germline V gene are SGHVS and FNYEAQ. CDR3 length equals 15 residues. The V gene lost 1 base and the J gene lost 6 bases, with 13 bases spanning the gap. A single record per CDR3 protein comes from TCRdb applying MiXCR to the 5' RACE reads. The sample gives 500,000 to 600,000 distinct CDR3 sequences, roughly a fifth of which show up once; 0.91% is in the top ten. These same data were also listed under a study on T cells expressing NK-cell markers. From that paper: There were seven HCMV-seropositive donors and one seronegative donor among the eight sequenced. These same clonotypes (in several donors) also led the CD3+CD56-NKG2C+ fraction.

The sequencing sample was made of CD4+ T cells sorted from blood. The receptor comes from a woman between 18 and 29 years old in good health. The rearrangement joins TRBV7-6 to TRBJ2-4; D is possibly TRBD1 (6 bases). The CDR3 bases are TGTGCCAGCAGCTTAGAGGGCGGCAGGGGAAACATTCAGTACTTC. Its protein product is CASSLEGGRGNIQYF.